The TCR beta chain under discussion was sequenced for a study of CD8+ T cells in alopecia areata. The study, taken as a whole, reports: There were also resident alphabeta T cells of normal skin sequenced in scalp samples.

Turning to this clone: No antigen is known for it.

Germline lookup yields CDR1 SEHNR and CDR2 FQNEAQ (reference sequence). CDR3 size: 13 residues. Trimming removed 6 bases from V and 9 bases from J, with 15 bases in between. Sequencing templates came from extracted RNA that was reverse transcribed into cDNA. Some clones are missing from TCRdb's copy, which holds only in-frame ones; the method was immunoSEQ multiplex PCR. Of 150,000 or so clones in the sample, around 58% were seen once. Sequencing was performed on CD4+ T cells sorted from blood, taken at week 0. This rearrangement joins TRBV7-9 to TRBJ2-4; a weak D match, TRBD2 (6 bases). The receptor was derived from a human donor with alopecia areata. The CDR3 DNA reads TGTGCCAGCAGGTTCCGCGGGGAGGTCATTCAGTACTTC. This encodes CASRFRGEVIQYF.